The rows below give T cell receptor beta chains drawn from one sample of a study of T cell responses to AZD1222 COVID-19 vaccine. TCRdb keeps only in-frame clones here, not all; method: immunoSEQ multiplex PCR. Of over 110,000 clones detected, roughly 89% appear once; the ten largest clones hold around 1.5%. Sequences were derived from peripheral blood, sampled on day 0 of AZD1222 vaccination. The receptors shown here come from an adult in good health. Both conserved end residues are part of each CDR3. D genes are given only for firm matches. For some rows the clone size is stated as once, few or many, or as a class when expanded; others skip it.

v_gene,abundance,j_gene,len,d_gene,CDR3nt,CDR3aa
TRBV27,-,TRBJ1-1,12,TRBD1,TGTGCCAGCAGCAACAGGGGAACTGAAGCTTTCTTT,CASSNRGTEAFF
TRBV9,-,TRBJ2-3,16,-,TGTGCCAGCAGCCCGAGAGGGGGGTCTAGCACAGATACGCAGTATTTT,CASSPRGGSSTDTQYF
TRBV5-1,few,TRBJ2-3,15,-,TGCGCCAGCAGCCTCCGGGGAGACGAATCAGATACGCAGTATTTT,CASSLRGDESDTQYF
TRBV6-6,-,TRBJ2-1,14,-,TGTGCCAGCAGTTACGGGCTACTCCTCAATGAGCAGTTCTTC,CASSYGLLLNEQFF
TRBV7-3,once,TRBJ2-5,13,TRBD1,TGTGCCAGCAGCTTTAACAGGGGAGAGACCCAGTACTTC,CASSFNRGETQYF
TRBV6-5,-,TRBJ2-7,14,TRBD2,TGTGCCAGCAACCCCCGGGCTAGCGGGAACGAGCAGTACTTC,CASNPRASGNEQYF
TRBV10-3,-,TRBJ1-2,16,TRBD1,TGTGCCATCAGTCCTACCGCCGACAGGGGGCTTTATGGCTACACCTTC,CAISPTADRGLYGYTF
TRBV7-3,-,TRBJ2-7,14,-,TGTGCCAGCAGCTTACGAGGGCGGCCTGTCGAGCAGTACTTC,CASSLRGRPVEQYF
TRBV9,-,TRBJ1-1,14,-,TGTGCCAGCAGCAGGGTACAGGAGGACACTGAAGCTTTCTTT,CASSRVQEDTEAFF
TRBV5-6,-,TRBJ2-7,18,-,TGTGCCAGCAGCTCCTCAGGACAGCGATTTCGGTATATTTACGAGCAGTACTTC,CASSSSGQRFRYIYEQYF
TRBV6-1,-,TRBJ1-3,16,-,TGTGCCAGCAGTGGGGAGGTAGTCAGGTCTGGAAACACCATATATTTT,CASSGEVVRSGNTIYF
TRBV6-6,-,TRBJ2-5,15,TRBD1,TGTGCCAGCAGTTACTCCACAGGGGAAAGTGAGACCCAGTACTTC,CASSYSTGESETQYF
TRBV11-2,-,TRBJ2-3,16,TRBD2,TGTGCCAGCAGCTTACGGGGCGGGAGGGCCTCAGATACGCAGTATTTT,CASSLRGGRASDTQYF
TRBV5-1,-,TRBJ2-7,17,TRBD2,TGCGCCAGCAGCTTGGATCTAGCGGGAGACTTCGGGGGCGAGCAGTACTTC,CASSLDLAGDFGGEQYF
TRBV6-2/TRBV6-3,-,TRBJ2-7,17,TRBD2,TGTGCCAGCAGTTATCTGCTAGCGGGAGGGAGCTCCTACGAGCAGTACTTC,CASSYLLAGGSSYEQYF
TRBV7-2,-,TRBJ1-2,14,TRBD1,TGTGCCAGCAGCTTAGTAGGGACAGACTATGGCTACACCTTC,CASSLVGTDYGYTF
TRBV7-2,-,TRBJ1-2,11,-,TGTGCCAGCAGCTGGCTGGAGGCGCTGAGTTTC,CASSWLEALSF
TRBV7-2,-,TRBJ2-7,16,TRBD2,TGTGCCAGCAGCTTAGGGGACTATCCGAGATCCTACGAGCAGTACTTC,CASSLGDYPRSYEQYF
TRBV27,-,TRBJ1-5,12,-,TGTGCCAGCGGCGGAGGGGGTCAGCCCCAGCATTTT,CASGGGGQPQHF
TRBV7-2,once,TRBJ2-2,17,TRBD2,TGTGCCAGCAGCTTCCGGACTAGCGGGGCGAACACCGGGGAGCTGTTTTTT,CASSFRTSGANTGELFF
TRBV6-1,-,TRBJ1-1,15,-,TGTGCCAGCAGTGAACTTGTCGGCGGGAACACTGAAGCTTTCTTT,CASSELVGGNTEAFF
TRBV20-1,-,TRBJ2-7,11,-,TGCAGTGTTAGGGGAACGTACGAGCAGTACTTC,CSVRGTYEQYF
TRBV11-2,once,TRBJ1-2,13,-,TGTGCCAGCAGCTTAGATCTCGACGGGGGCTACACCTTC,CASSLDLDGGYTF
TRBV5-4,-,TRBJ1-2,15,TRBD1,TGTGCCAGCAGCGGCCGGGACAGGCTCCTCTATGGCTACACCTTC,CASSGRDRLLYGYTF
TRBV7-3,-,TRBJ2-3,16,TRBD2,TGTGCCAGCAGCTTAGGGGCTAGCGGTCCCTACGATACGCAGTATTTT,CASSLGASGPYDTQYF
TRBV14,-,TRBJ2-1,14,-,TGTGCCAGCAGCCGTAATCCCTCTTACAATGAGCAGTTCTTC,CASSRNPSYNEQFF
TRBV7-6,-,TRBJ2-5,17,-,TGTGCCAGCAGCTTGGGGGCCTCTGGGCGGGAACCCAAGACCCAGTACTTC,CASSLGASGREPKTQYF
TRBV11-3,-,TRBJ2-7,12,-,TGTGCCAGCAGCGGCATTCAGGACGAGCAGTACTTC,CASSGIQDEQYF
TRBV2,-,TRBJ1-5,17,TRBD1,TGTGCCAGCAGTACAAAGGGGGACAGCCTGCCTAATCAGCCCCAGCATTTT,CASSTKGDSLPNQPQHF
TRBV7-2,-,TRBJ1-1,13,-,TGTGCCAGCAGCTTGGGGGGGTGGGCTGAAGCTTTCTTT,CASSLGGWAEAFF
TRBV3-1/TRBV3-2,-,TRBJ2-1,14,-,TGTGCCAGCAGCCGTGACCACTCGGCCAATGAGCAGTTCTTC,CASSRDHSANEQFF
TRBV24-1,-,TRBJ2-3,15,TRBD1,TGTGCCACCAGTGAGGCCGGGACAGGGGTGGATACGCAGTATTTT,CATSEAGTGVDTQYF
TRBV14,-,TRBJ1-5,14,-,TGTGCCAGCAGCCCTCTAGGGCGCAATCAGCCCCAGCATTTT,CASSPLGRNQPQHF
TRBV2,-,TRBJ1-1,16,TRBD1,TGTGCCAGCAGTGACCCTCCGACAGGGTATGTGACTGAAGCTTTCTTT,CASSDPPTGYVTEAFF
TRBV2,-,TRBJ2-7,16,TRBD2,TGTGCCAGCAGTCCCCGGAGACTAGCGGGAGTTGCTCAGCAGTACTTC,CASSPRRLAGVAQQYF
TRBV11-2,-,TRBJ2-1,16,TRBD2,TGTGCCAGCAGCACAACTAGCGGGAGGACCTACAATGAGCAGTTCTTC,CASSTTSGRTYNEQFF
TRBV10-3,-,TRBJ2-5,10,-,TGTGCCAATGGAGGGGAGACCCAGTACTTC,CANGGETQYF
TRBV2,once,TRBJ1-5,15,TRBD1,TGTGCCAGCAGTGCTTGGACAGGGCGCAATCAGCCCCAGCATTTT,CASSAWTGRNQPQHF
TRBV10-3,-,TRBJ2-6,17,-,TGTGCCATCAGTCACATCCGGACCCACTCTGGGGCCAACGTCCTGACTTTC,CAISHIRTHSGANVLTF
TRBV7-2,-,TRBJ1-1,15,-,TGTGCCAGCAGCTTAGTGAGGGTGGGAAAGACTGAAGCTTTCTTT,CASSLVRVGKTEAFF
TRBV15,-,TRBJ1-2,15,TRBD1,TGTGCCACCAGCAGAGAGGGACAGGGGGCTTTTGGCTACACCTTC,CATSREGQGAFGYTF
TRBV6-5,-,TRBJ1-1,14,-,TGTGCCAGCAGTCTCAGGGCTCAGAACACTGAAGCTTTCTTT,CASSLRAQNTEAFF
TRBV18,-,TRBJ2-7,14,-,TGTGCCAGCTCACCACCGGGACGCACCTACGAGCAGTACTTC,CASSPPGRTYEQYF